The source of this TCR beta chain is a study of T cell repertoires in aging, cancer and after chemotherapy. The CDR3 has 18 amino acids. Trimming removed 5 bases at V and 0 bases at J, with 21 bases between. CDR1 and CDR2 (germline): SEHNR, FQNEAQ (reference sequence). A mixed TRB-A/B primer pool amplified rearranged TRB by multiplex touch-down PCR. TCRdb called the multiplex PCR reads again in MiXCR, with one record for every CDR3 protein. The sample holds 5,500 to 7,000 distinct CDR3 sequences, 27% seen once. Amplification of TCR beta used genomic DNA extracted from peripheral blood. Sequenced: blood. The chain has TRBV7-9 and TRBJ2-3; D might be TRBD2 (8 bases). This clonotype was obtained from a human donor in good health. The CDR3 DNA reads as TGTGCCAGCAGCCCGGGGGGGGCCGGACAGGAGAGCACAGATACGCAGTATTTT. Translating gives CASSPGGAGQESTDTQYF.